This T cell receptor beta chain emerged from a study of graft-versus-host responses after intestinal transplantation. A remark on this clone: Its specificity is unknown.

The CDR3 totals 14 residues. Trimming left V 4 bases short and J 3 bases short, with 14 bases between. CDR1 is SGHRS and CDR2 is YFSETQ in the germline V gene. Profiled with immunoSEQ multiplex PCR; TCRdb holds only in-frame clones, not every one. The table has 130,000 to 150,000 clones, around 90% seen once; the top ten hold about 0.18%. This specimen consisted of unstimulated CD4+ T cells sorted from spleen or lymph node cells, obtained before intestinal transplant. This clonotype was sampled from a human donor who received an intestinal transplant. The chain recombines TRBV5-1 with TRBJ2-7; D gene uncertain. The CDR3 bases are TGCGCCAGCAGCCCTACTACAGCTCTCTACGAGCAGTACTTC. It translates to CASSPTTALYEQYF.